This record looks at one TCR beta chain sequence and its context. Antigen unknown. The entry originates in a study of T cells in Graves' hyperthyroidism and ophthalmopathy. Study-level results: From stable hyperthyroidism, ophthalmopathy was set apart by a 13 V-J model. Most clonotypes expanded in thyroid above 0.001 were likewise present in blood. The model identified upcoming ophthalmopathy a median roughly 6 months ahead of onset.

TCR beta CDR3 sequences were amplified from RNA transcripts. When the TCR CDR3 underwent first-round RT-PCR, the HTBI primer set was used. TCRdb re-derived calls from the multiplex PCR reads in MiXCR, one entry per CDR3 protein. The data show hundreds of thousands of distinct CDR3 sequences, just under 20% seen once. Not enrolled were patients with uncontrolled infection, other autoimmune disease, pregnancy or lactation. Specimen: blood. The sequence came from a man aged 40-49 years with Graves' ophthalmopathy.

The CDR3 reads CSVGVGGSSYEQYF. The CDR3 nucleotides read TGCAGCGTGGGAGTGGGGGGAAGCTCCTACGAGCAGTACTTC. The chain recombines TRBV29-1 with TRBJ2-7; possible D gene TRBD2, 6 bases. V lost 6 bases and J 0 bases, leaving 15 bases between the germline ends. Germline lookup yields CDR1 SQVTM and CDR2 ANQGSEA. The CDR3 covers 14 residues.